The 31 T cell receptor beta chains listed next were all sequenced from one sample in a study of human T cells and chemical hapten exposure. Time point denoted: patch test 2, 6 weeks after DPC sensitization. Noted treatment: therapeutic diphenylcyclopropenone sensitization with weekly scalp DPC. TCRdb re-analysed the RACE reads in MiXCR, keeping a single row per CDR3 protein. Here the sample spans under 100,000 distinct CDR3 sequences, about 10% being singletons. The sequencing here drew on whole blood, taken in connection with sensitization to the hapten diphenylcyclopropenone (DPC). The receptors derive from a woman in her 50s with alopecia areata. Some clones in this sample may be carry-over from other donors' samples.

This chain joins TRBV3-1 and TRBJ2-1; no reliable D call. CDR3 length: 15 residues. Trimming left V 2 bases short and J 4 bases short, with 12 bases between. Germline CDR1 and CDR2: LGHDT and YNNKEL (reference sequence). The CDR3 DNA reads as TGTGCCAGCAGCCAACTACGCGGCCGGTACAATGAGCAGTTCTTC. It translates to CASSQLRGRYNEQFF.

The chain joins TRBV3-1 to TRBJ1-2; TRBD1 is a possible D gene (5 bases). This CDR3 is 12 amino acids long. The germline V gene encodes CDR1 LGHDT and CDR2 YNNKEL (reference sequence). Trimming cost V 3 bases and J 7 bases, with 9 bases left between them. CDR3 bases: TGTGCCAGCAGCCACGCAGGGTCTGGCTACACCTTC. It specifies CASSHAGSGYTF.

This sequence joins TRBV18 and TRBJ2-3; 12 bases fit TRBD2. The CDR3 contains 16 residues. Germline V lookup: CDR1 KGHSH, CDR2 LQKENI. The J segment lost 2 bases and the V segment lost 4 bases, leaving 4 bases of the junction unmatched. CDR3 sequence: CASSRTSGTSTDTQYF. The DNA for the CDR3 is TGTGCCAGCTCACGGACTAGCGGGACCTCCACAGATACGCAGTATTTT.

This sequence joins TRBV6-1 and TRBJ1-6; 9 bases map to TRBD1. V shed 3 bases, J shed 7 bases, and the junction held 7 bases outside the gene matches. The CDR3 loop spans 16 amino acids. Germline-derived CDR1 and CDR2 are MNHNS and SASEGT. CDR3 sequence reads: CASSDGQGNWNSPLHF. The CDR3 region has the DNA TGTGCCAGCAGTGATGGACAGGGGAATTGGAATTCACCCCTCCACTTT.

This clonotype occurred many times. The chain recombines TRBV12-3 or TRBV12-4 with TRBJ2-7; 7 nucleotides agree with TRBD2. Unmatched junction bases numbered 6, after V lost 4 bases and J lost 3 bases. The CDR3 is 14 amino acids. CDR3 bases: TGTGCCAGCAGTTCTCAGCGGGATAGCTACGAGCAGTACTTC. Translation: CASSSQRDSYEQYF.

In this sample, this clonotype turned up a few times. The gene calls are TRBV5-1 and TRBJ2-1, with 10 positions matching TRBD2. V lost 0 bases, J lost 4 bases, and 4 bases stayed unmatched. From germline, CDR1 is SGHRS and CDR2 YFSETQ. The CDR3 extends over 16 amino acids. The CDR3 protein is CASSLEAAGGYNEQFF. The CDR3 DNA reads TGCGCCAGCAGCTTGGAGGCAGCGGGAGGGTACAATGAGCAGTTCTTC. The entire variable domain, with the rest obtained from reference TRBV5-1 and TRBJ2-1, is as follows: KAGVTQTPRYLIKTRGQQVTLSCSPISGHRSVSWYQQTPGQGLQFLFEYFSETQRNKGNFPGRFSGRQFSNSRSEMNVSTLELGDSALYLCASSLEAAGGYNEQFFGPGTRLTVL.

This clonotype has just a few counts. The chain combines TRBV18 with TRBJ2-5, with D perhaps TRBD2 (6 bases). Germline CDR1 reads KGHSH; CDR2 reads LQKENI. Trimming took off 1 base at V and 5 bases at J, with 8 bases between the two ends. The CDR3 consists of 13 residues. CDR3 DNA: TGTGCCAGCTCACCACGCAGCGGGGAGACCCAGTACTTC. This codes for CASSPRSGETQYF.

This clonotype was seen repeatedly, ten times or more. The chain links TRBV28 to TRBJ2-7; 8 positions match TRBD1. The CDR3 covers 13 residues. J gave up 2 bases and V 6 bases, and 3 bases lay outside the gene matches. Germline-derived CDR1 and CDR2 are MDHEN and SYDVKM. The CDR3 sequence: CASRRQGTYEQYF. The CDR3 coding sequence is TGTGCCAGCAGGCGACAGGGGACCTACGAGCAGTACTTC.

The chain couples TRBV7-2 to TRBJ2-3; tentative D call: TRBD2 (5 bases). Germline loops: CDR1 SGHTA, CDR2 FQGNSA. CDR3 length: 18 amino acids. V lost 2 bases, J lost 2 bases, and 20 bases lay in between. The CDR3 coding sequence is TGTGCCAGCAGCTTATTGGACTCGCGCGGAACTACCACAGATACGCAGTATTTT. Protein product: CASSLLDSRGTTTDTQYF.

This rearrangement joins TRBV27 to TRBJ1-1; 7 bases agree with TRBD1. CDR1 and CDR2 from the germline V gene are MNHEY and SMNVEV (reference sequence). V trimming: 4 bases; J trimming: 9 bases; junction bases outside the gene matches: 11. The CDR3 length is 14 residues. The CDR3 here is CASSSFGGQIKAFF. DNA of the CDR3: TGTGCCAGCAGTTCCTTTGGGGGACAGATTAAAGCTTTCTTT.

The chain carries TRBV20-1 and TRBJ2-1, with 12 bases identical to TRBD2. The V gene end was trimmed by 4 bases and the J gene end by 10 bases; junction bases not matched to a gene: 11. This CDR3 has 15 amino acids. The germline CDR1 and CDR2 sequences are DFQATT and SNEGSKA (reference sequence). Here the CDR3 reads CSATRPSGRALEQFF. DNA for the CDR3: TGCAGTGCTACCCGTCCTAGCGGGAGGGCCTTGGAGCAGTTCTTC.

V and J are TRBV7-2 and TRBJ2-5; D might be TRBD1 (5 bases). This CDR3 comprises 13 residues. Deletions cut 1 base from V and 5 bases from J, with 8 bases between. Germline CDR1 reads SGHTA; CDR2 reads FQGNSA. In nucleotides, the CDR3 is TGTGCCAGCAGCTTAGGGACACGGGAGACCCAGTACTTC. As protein: CASSLGTRETQYF.

V is TRBV30 and J is TRBJ2-7; D remains unclear. Deletions cut 3 bases from V and 3 bases from J, with 18 bases between. This CDR3 region has 15 residues. Germline V gene data show CDR1 as GTSNPN and CDR2 as SVGIG (reference sequence). The CDR3 nucleotides are TGTGCCTGGAGGGAAGATTTGGGCAGTCACTACGAGCAGTACTTC. Translation gives CAWREDLGSHYEQYF.

This clonotype was seen repeatedly, ten times or more. This chain connects TRBV11-2 to TRBJ2-7; D gene unclear. The V and J ends lost 5 bases and 6 bases respectively, with 14 bases between them. The CDR3 consists of 13 residues. Looked up from germline, CDR1 is SGHAT and CDR2 is FQNNGV. The CDR3 DNA sequence: TGTGCCAGCAGCCTGAAAACCCTAAGCGAGCAGTACTTC. This encodes CASSLKTLSEQYF.

This clonotype has just a few counts. The chain links TRBV14 to TRBJ2-3; 7 bases match TRBD2. V dropped 2 bases and J dropped 0; count of bases not matched to a gene: 2. CDR3 length: 15 residues. The germline CDR1 and CDR2 sequences are SGHDN and FVKESK. For the CDR3, the DNA is TGTGCCAGCAGCCAATTGGGAGGGAGCACAGATACGCAGTATTTT. This encodes CASSQLGGSTDTQYF. Using reference TRBV14 and TRBJ2-3 for the parts outside the CDR3, the full variable domain is EAGVTQFPSHSVIEKGQTVTLRCDPISGHDNLYWYRRVMGKEIKFLLHFVKESKQDESGMPNNRFLAERTGGTYSTLKVQPAELEDSGVYFCASSQLGGSTDTQYFGPGTRLTVL.

This clonotype was found many times. V is TRBV27 and J is TRBJ1-2; D not certain. Trimming took 5 bases from V and 7 from J, leaving 14 bases between them. CDR3 length: 13 residues. Germline V CDR1 and CDR2: MNHEY, SMNVEV (reference sequence). Written as DNA, the CDR3 is TGTGCCAGCAGTCCACTGACTCGATCTGGCTACACCTTC. Translating gives CASSPLTRSGYTF.

The rearrangement links TRBV18 to TRBJ1-4, with a weak D call TRBD1 (5 bases). Between the trimmed V and J ends, which lost 4 bases and 2 bases, there was a span of 11 bases. This CDR3 comprises 15 residues. The germline V gene encodes CDR1 KGHSH and CDR2 LQKENI. CDR3 residues: CASSLNRWTNEKLFF. The CDR3 DNA is TGTGCCAGCTCACTAAACAGGTGGACTAATGAAAAACTGTTTTTT.

This clonotype came up many times. The chain is built from TRBV6-6 and TRBJ1-1, with 7 bases matching TRBD1. This CDR3 is 16 amino acids long. Losses at the gene ends were 5 bases for V and 2 bases for J; bases not matched to a gene: 11. In germline, CDR1 is MNHNY, CDR2 SVGAGI (reference sequence). The chain's CDR3 is CASSDHAGTANTEAFF. The CDR3 bases are TGTGCCAGCAGTGATCACGCGGGGACAGCAAACACTGAAGCTTTCTTT.

Only a few counts were recorded for this clonotype. The chain recombines TRBV5-1 with TRBJ2-6, with D perhaps TRBD2 (5 bases). CDR1 is SGHRS, CDR2 YFSETQ, per germline. The CDR3 is 17 amino acids. Deletions cut 5 bases from V and 0 bases from J, with 15 bases between. CDR3 in DNA: TGCGCCAGCAGTTCTCCCGGGGTTAGCTCTGGGGCCAACGTCCTGACTTTC. Translating it yields CASSSPGVSSGANVLTF.

This chain uses TRBV6-6 with TRBJ1-5; the D is unclear. V lost 5 bases and J lost 8, with 7 bases in between. Per the germline V gene, CDR1 is MNHNY and CDR2 is SVGAGI (reference sequence). CDR3 length: 11 amino acids. The CDR3 DNA follows: TGTGCCAGCAGTCCCGGGGAGCCCCAGCATTTT. It specifies CASSPGEPQHF.

The chain carries TRBV24-1 and TRBJ2-2, with D unclear. The V end was cut by 1 base, the J end by 0 bases, with 8 bases between. The CDR3 is 16 residues long. Germline CDR1 is KGHDR and CDR2 is SFDVKD. CDR3: CATSDFRRANTGELFF. The CDR3 DNA reads TGTGCCACCAGTGATTTTAGGCGCGCGAACACCGGGGAGCTGTTTTTT.

Many counts were recorded for this clonotype. The rearrangement links TRBV28 to TRBJ2-7; 12 positions agree with TRBD2. The V segment lost 4 bases and the J segment 1 base; nucleotides outside the gene matches: 8. This CDR3 is 17 amino acids long. The germline V gene encodes CDR1 MDHEN and CDR2 SYDVKM. In DNA form, the CDR3 reads TGTGCCAGCAGTTCCCCCAGGACTAGCGGGAATTCCTACGAGCAGTACTTC. Translated, it gives CASSSPRTSGNSYEQYF.

This clonotype has ten or more counts. The rearrangement uses TRBV7-9 and TRBJ2-3; D call uncertain. V lost 5 bases and J lost 2, with 17 bases in between. The CDR3 is made up of 16 amino acids. The germline gives CDR1 SEHNR, CDR2 FQNEAQ (reference sequence). The CDR3 DNA is TGTGCCAGCAGCCCGAAGCCCGGGTCAGACACAGATACGCAGTATTTT. This sequence encodes CASSPKPGSDTDTQYF.

The chain carries TRBV6-5 and TRBJ2-7; D perhaps matches TRBD2 (6 bases). Deletions cut 0 bases from V and 0 bases from J, with 9 bases between. The germline gives CDR1 MNHEY, CDR2 SVGAGI. The CDR3 consists of 15 residues. CDR3 residues: CASSYSDGSSYEQYF. For the CDR3, the DNA is TGTGCCAGCAGTTACTCTGACGGGAGCTCCTACGAGCAGTACTTC.

Many counts were recorded for this clonotype. The V and J genes are TRBV6-6 and TRBJ2-7; the D call may be TRBD1 or TRBD2 (5 bases each). CDR3 length: 13 amino acids. Germline values: CDR1 MNHNY, CDR2 SVGAGI (reference sequence). V lost 7 bases to trimming and J lost 2 bases, with 12 bases between them. CDR3 DNA: TGTGCCAGCACCTCGGGGCTTGCCTACGAGCAGTACTTC. Protein product: CASTSGLAYEQYF.

The sample holds a few counts of this clonotype. The chain is built from TRBV25-1 and TRBJ1-5; D gene uncertain. V lost 3 bases and J 6 bases, leaving 9 bases between the germline ends. This CDR3 comprises 13 residues. The V gene's germline CDR1 is MGHDK and CDR2 SYGVNS. CDR3 protein: CASSDRSSQPQHF. In DNA, the CDR3 is TGTGCCAGCAGTGACAGGAGCTCTCAGCCCCAGCATTTT.

This clonotype was detected only a few times. The chain is built from TRBV4-1 and TRBJ2-1; D gene ambiguous. CDR1 is MGHRA, CDR2 YSYEKL, per germline. The CDR3 has 11 amino acids. With 8 bases removed from V and 10 bases from J, the gap between germline ends came to 12 bases. CDR3 sequence: CASGRNMEQFF. DNA for the CDR3: TGCGCCAGCGGGCGAAACATGGAGCAGTTCTTC.

This chain connects TRBV29-1 to TRBJ2-7, with D perhaps TRBD2 (5 bases). Germline V gene sequence: CDR1 SQVTM, CDR2 ANQGSEA. The V and J ends lost 7 bases and 5 bases respectively, with 18 bases between them. The CDR3 runs 13 residues. This CDR3 reads CSGALDSRNEQYF. The CDR3 DNA is TGCAGCGGGGCACTAGACTCCCGGAACGAGCAGTACTTC.

A word on this clonotype: A read error may be the cause here, since a much bigger clone is one base away. The rearrangement joins TRBV11-3 to TRBJ1-1, with a possible D match to TRBD1 (6 bases). The CDR3 sequence is 17 residues long. The germline V gene has CDR1 SGHNT and CDR2 YENEEA. CDR3 protein: CAGSSGGGGFGVTEAFF. The CDR3 nucleotides read TGTGCCGGCAGCTCCGGAGGGGGGGGATTCGGTGTCACTGAAGCTTTCTTT.

This clonotype was counted ten times or more. The chain links TRBV18 to TRBJ2-2, with D perhaps TRBD2 (6 bases). Germline V lookup: CDR1 KGHSH, CDR2 LQKENI. The CDR3 contains 15 residues. Trimming removed 6 bases at V and 0 bases at J, with 11 bases between. As DNA, the CDR3 is TGTGCCAGCTCTCCGGGACTCTCGAACACCGGGGAGCTGTTTTTT. Translating gives CASSPGLSNTGELFF.

This clonotype was seen more than once but under ten times. The rearrangement links TRBV6-2 or TRBV6-3 to TRBJ2-5; 8 bases align to TRBD1. Germline V gene sequence: CDR1 MNHEY, CDR2 SVGEGT. J gave up 1 base and V 6 bases, and 10 bases lay outside the gene matches. There are 16 residues in the CDR3. This chain's CDR3 is CASSRRIGQGQETQYF. The DNA for the CDR3 is TGTGCCAGCAGCCGACGTATTGGACAGGGCCAAGAGACCCAGTACTTC.